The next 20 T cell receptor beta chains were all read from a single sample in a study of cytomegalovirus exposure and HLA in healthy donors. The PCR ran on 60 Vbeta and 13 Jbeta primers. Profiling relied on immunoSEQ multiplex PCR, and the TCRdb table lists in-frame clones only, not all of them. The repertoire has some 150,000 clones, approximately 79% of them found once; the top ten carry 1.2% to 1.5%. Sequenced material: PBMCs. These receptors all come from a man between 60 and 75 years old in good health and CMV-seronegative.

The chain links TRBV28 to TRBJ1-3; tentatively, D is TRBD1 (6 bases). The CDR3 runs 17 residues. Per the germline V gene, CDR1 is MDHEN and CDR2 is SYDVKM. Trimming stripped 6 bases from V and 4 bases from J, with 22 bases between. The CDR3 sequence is CASSPPSSGGLGNTIYF. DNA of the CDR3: TGTGCCAGCAGCCCGCCCAGTTCGGGGGGGCTAGGAAACACCATATATTTT.

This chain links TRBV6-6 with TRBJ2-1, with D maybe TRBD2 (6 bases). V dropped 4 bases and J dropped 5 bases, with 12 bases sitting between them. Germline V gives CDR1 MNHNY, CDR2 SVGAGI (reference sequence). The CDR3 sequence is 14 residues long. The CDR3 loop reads CASSFGGSNNEQFF. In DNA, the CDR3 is TGTGCCAGCAGTTTTGGAGGGAGCAACAATGAGCAGTTCTTC.

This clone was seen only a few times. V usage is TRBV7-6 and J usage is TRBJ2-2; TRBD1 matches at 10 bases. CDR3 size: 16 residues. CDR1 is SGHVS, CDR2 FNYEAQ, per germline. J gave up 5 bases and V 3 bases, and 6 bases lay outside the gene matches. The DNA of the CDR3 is TGTGCCAGCAGCTTCCGGACAGGGGGGGGTACCGGGGAGCTGTTTTTT. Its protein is CASSFRTGGGTGELFF. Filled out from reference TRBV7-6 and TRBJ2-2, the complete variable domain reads GAGVSQSPRYKVTKRGQDVALRCDPISGHVSLYWYRQALGQGPEFLTYFNYEAQQDKSGLPNDRFSAERPEGSISTLTIQRTEQRDSAMYRCASSFRTGGGTGELFFGEGSRLTVL.

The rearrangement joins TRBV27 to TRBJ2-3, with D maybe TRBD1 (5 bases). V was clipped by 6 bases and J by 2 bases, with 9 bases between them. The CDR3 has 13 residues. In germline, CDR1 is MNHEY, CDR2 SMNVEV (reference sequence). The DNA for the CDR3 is TGTGCCAGCAGCAGACAGTACACAGATACGCAGTATTTT. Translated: CASSRQYTDTQYF.

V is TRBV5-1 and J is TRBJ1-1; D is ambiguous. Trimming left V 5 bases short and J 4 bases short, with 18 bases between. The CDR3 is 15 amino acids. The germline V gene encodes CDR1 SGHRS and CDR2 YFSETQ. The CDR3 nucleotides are TGCGCCAGCAGTCTCCCGGAGGGAGCAATCACTGAAGCTTTCTTT. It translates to CASSLPEGAITEAFF.

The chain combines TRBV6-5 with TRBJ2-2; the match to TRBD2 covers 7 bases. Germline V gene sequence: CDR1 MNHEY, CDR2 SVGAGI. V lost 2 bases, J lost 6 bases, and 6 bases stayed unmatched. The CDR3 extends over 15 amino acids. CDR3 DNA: TGTGCCAGCAGTTACGGGGGAGGGTACCCCGGGGAGCTGTTTTTT. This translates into CASSYGGGYPGELFF.

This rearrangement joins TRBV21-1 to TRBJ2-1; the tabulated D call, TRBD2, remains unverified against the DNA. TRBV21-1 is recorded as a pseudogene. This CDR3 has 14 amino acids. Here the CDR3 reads CASSRGEMSDEQFF. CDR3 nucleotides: TGTGCCAGCAGCAGGGGGGAAATGAGCGATGAGCAGTTCTTC.

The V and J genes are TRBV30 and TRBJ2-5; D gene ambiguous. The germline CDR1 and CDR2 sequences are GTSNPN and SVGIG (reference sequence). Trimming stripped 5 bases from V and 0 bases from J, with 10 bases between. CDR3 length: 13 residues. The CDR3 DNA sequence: TGTGCCTGGGGCCCCCAGGACCAAGAGACCCAGTACTTC. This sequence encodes CAWGPQDQETQYF.

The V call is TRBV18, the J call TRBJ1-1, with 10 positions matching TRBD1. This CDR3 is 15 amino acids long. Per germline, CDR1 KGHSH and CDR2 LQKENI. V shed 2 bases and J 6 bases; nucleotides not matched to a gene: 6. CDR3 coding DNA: TGTGCCAGCTCACCAAGGACAGGGGGTAGCTCTGAAGCTTTCTTT. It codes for CASSPRTGGSSEAFF.

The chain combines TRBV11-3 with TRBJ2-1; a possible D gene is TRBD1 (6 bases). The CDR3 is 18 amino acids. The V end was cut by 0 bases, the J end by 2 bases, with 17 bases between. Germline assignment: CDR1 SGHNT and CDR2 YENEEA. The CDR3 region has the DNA TGTGCCAGCAGCTTAGAACAGGGTGGTAGCTCAGCCTACAATGAGCAGTTCTTC. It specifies CASSLEQGGSSAYNEQFF. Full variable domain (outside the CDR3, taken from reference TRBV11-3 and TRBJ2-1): EAGVVQSPRYKIIEKKQPVAFWCNPISGHNTLYWYLQNLGQGPELLIRYENEEAVDDSQLPKDRFSAERLKGVDSTLKIQPAELGDSAVYLCASSLEQGGSSAYNEQFFGPGTRLTVL.

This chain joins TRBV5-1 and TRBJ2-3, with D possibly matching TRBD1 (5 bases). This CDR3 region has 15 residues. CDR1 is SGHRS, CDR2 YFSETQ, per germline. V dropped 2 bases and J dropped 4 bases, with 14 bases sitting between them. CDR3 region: CASSFQGLVADTQYF. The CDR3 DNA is TGCGCCAGCAGCTTTCAGGGATTGGTCGCAGATACGCAGTATTTT.

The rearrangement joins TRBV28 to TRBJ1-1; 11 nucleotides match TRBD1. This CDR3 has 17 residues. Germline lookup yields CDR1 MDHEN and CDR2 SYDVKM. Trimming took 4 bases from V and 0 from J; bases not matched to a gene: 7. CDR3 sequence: CASSSKGQGVMNTEAFF. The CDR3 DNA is TGTGCCAGCAGTTCCAAGGGACAGGGGGTAATGAACACTGAAGCTTTCTTT. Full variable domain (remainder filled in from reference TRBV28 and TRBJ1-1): DVKVTQSSRYLVKRTGEKVFLECVQDMDHENMFWYRQDPGLGLRLIYFSYDVKMKEKGDIPEGYSVSREKKERFSLILESASTNQTSMYLCASSSKGQGVMNTEAFFGQGTRLTVV.

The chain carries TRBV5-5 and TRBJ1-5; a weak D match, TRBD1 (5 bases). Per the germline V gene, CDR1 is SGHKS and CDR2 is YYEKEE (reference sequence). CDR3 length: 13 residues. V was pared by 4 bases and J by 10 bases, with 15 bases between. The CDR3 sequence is CASSNQGFGPQHF. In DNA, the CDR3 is TGTGCCAGCAGCAATCAGGGATTTGGTCCCCAGCATTTT.

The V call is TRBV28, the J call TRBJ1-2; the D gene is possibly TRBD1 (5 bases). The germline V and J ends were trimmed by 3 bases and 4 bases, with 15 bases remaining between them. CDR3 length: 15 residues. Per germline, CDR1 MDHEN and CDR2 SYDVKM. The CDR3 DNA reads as TGTGCCAGCAGTTTTGGGGGGGGGACCCGCTATGGCTACACCTTC. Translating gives CASSFGGGTRYGYTF.

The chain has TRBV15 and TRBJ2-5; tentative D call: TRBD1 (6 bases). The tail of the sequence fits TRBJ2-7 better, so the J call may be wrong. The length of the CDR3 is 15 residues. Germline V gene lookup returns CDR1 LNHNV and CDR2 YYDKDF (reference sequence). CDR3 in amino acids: CATSRERQGFHEQYF. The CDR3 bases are TGTGCCACCAGCAGAGAACGTCAGGGGTTCCACGAGCAGTACTTC.

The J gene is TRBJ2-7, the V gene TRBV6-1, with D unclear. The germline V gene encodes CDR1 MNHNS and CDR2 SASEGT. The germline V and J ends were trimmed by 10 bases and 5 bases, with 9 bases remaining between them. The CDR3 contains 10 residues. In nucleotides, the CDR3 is TGTGCCACCCTTTTCCACGAGCAGTACTTC. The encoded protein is CATLFHEQYF.

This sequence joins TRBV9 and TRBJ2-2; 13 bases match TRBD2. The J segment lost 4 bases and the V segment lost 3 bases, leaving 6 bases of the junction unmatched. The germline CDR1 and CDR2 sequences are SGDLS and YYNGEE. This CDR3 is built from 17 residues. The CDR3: CASSDRTSGSVTGELFF. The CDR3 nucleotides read TGTGCCAGCAGCGACAGGACTAGCGGGAGTGTCACCGGGGAGCTGTTTTTT. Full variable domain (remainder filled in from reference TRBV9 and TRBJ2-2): DSGVTQTPKHLITATGQRVTLRCSPRSGDLSVYWYQQSLDQGLQFLIQYYNGEERAKGNILERFSAQQFPDLHSELNLSSLELGDSALYFCASSDRTSGSVTGELFFGEGSRLTVL.

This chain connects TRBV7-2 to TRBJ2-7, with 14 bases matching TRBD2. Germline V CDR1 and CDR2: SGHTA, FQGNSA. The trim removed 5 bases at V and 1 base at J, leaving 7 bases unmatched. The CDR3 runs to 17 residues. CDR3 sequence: CASSLGLAGATSYEQYF. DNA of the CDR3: TGTGCCAGCAGCCTGGGACTAGCGGGAGCTACGTCCTACGAGCAGTACTTC. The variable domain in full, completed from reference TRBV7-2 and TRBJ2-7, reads GAGVSQSPSNKVTEKGKDVELRCDPISGHTALYWYRQSLGQGLEFLIYFQGNSAPDKSGLPSDRFSAERTGGSVSTLTIQRTQQEDSAVYLCASSLGLAGATSYEQYFGPGTRLTVT.

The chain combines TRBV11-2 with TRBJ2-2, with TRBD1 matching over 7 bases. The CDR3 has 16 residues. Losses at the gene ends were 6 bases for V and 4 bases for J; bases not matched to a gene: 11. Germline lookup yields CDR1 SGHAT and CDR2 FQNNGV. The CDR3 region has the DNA TGTGCCAGCAGATCCCCGGGGACAGCCGTCACCGGGGAGCTGTTTTTT. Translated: CASRSPGTAVTGELFF.

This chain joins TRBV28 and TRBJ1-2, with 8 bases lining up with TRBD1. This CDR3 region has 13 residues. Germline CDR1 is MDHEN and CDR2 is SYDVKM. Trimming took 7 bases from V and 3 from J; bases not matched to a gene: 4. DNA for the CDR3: TGTGCCAGCACTCTACAGGGGGACTATGGCTACACCTTC. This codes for CASTLQGDYGYTF.